What follows are 16 T cell receptor beta chains derived from one specimen sequenced in a study of T cell changes during pregnancy in multiple sclerosis. Libraries were prepared by immunoSEQ multiplex PCR; TCRdb keeps only in-frame clonotypes and omits some of them. The sample includes about 36,000 clones, more than 70% of them seen just once. The sequences come from CD8+ T cells from peripheral blood mononuclear cells, collected in the third trimester of pregnancy. The receptors derive from a female donor with multiple sclerosis, enrolled in a pregnancy study.

The gene calls are TRBV7-9 and TRBJ1-6, with 7 bases that match TRBD1. V lost 5 bases and J lost 9; bases outside the gene matches: 19. Germline V gene lookup returns CDR1 SEHNR and CDR2 FQNEAQ (reference sequence). This CDR3 is 18 amino acids long. CDR3 protein: CASSHETGQGPDGSPLHF. The CDR3 coding sequence is TGTGCCAGCAGCCACGAGACAGGGCAGGGGCCTGATGGTTCACCCCTCCACTTT.

CDR3 loop: CAWRKGYPEAFF. CDR3 sequence (DNA): TGTGCCTGGAGGAAGGGGTACCCTGAAGCTTTCTTT. The genes are TRBV30 and TRBJ1-1, with D maybe TRBD1 (5 bases). V lost 3 bases to trimming and J lost 6 bases, with 11 bases between them. Germline V gene lookup returns CDR1 GTSNPN and CDR2 SVGIG (reference sequence). The CDR3 consists of 12 residues.

This clone showed up just once. The V call is TRBV15, the J call TRBJ1-1; D is ambiguous. The CDR3 consists of 15 residues. Germline V CDR1 and CDR2: LNHNV, YYDKDF (reference sequence). Trimming left V 6 bases short and J 4 bases short, with 18 bases between. The CDR3 protein is CATRPTGGIFTEAFF. The CDR3 DNA sequence: TGTGCCACCAGACCAACGGGAGGGATTTTCACTGAAGCTTTCTTT. Variable domain in full (rest from reference TRBV15 and TRBJ1-1): DAMVIQNPRYQVTQFGKPVTLSCSQTLNHNVMYWYQQKSSQAPKLLFHYYDKDFNNEADTPDNFQSRRPNTSFCFLDIRSPGLGDTAMYLCATRPTGGIFTEAFFGQGTRLTVV.

This sequence joins TRBV27 and TRBJ2-1; 7 nucleotides align to TRBD1. Trimming removed 7 bases from V and 5 bases from J; junction bases left unmatched: 17. Looked up from germline, CDR1 is MNHEY and CDR2 is SMNVEV (reference sequence). The CDR3 is made up of 17 amino acids. CDR3 amino acids: CASTPPLGDRENNEQFF. The CDR3 coding sequence is TGTGCCAGCACCCCCCCCCTCGGGGACAGAGAAAACAATGAGCAGTTCTTC.

The chain combines TRBV13 with TRBJ2-6, with D possibly being TRBD1 (7 bases). Germline CDR1 reads PRHDT; CDR2 reads FYEKMQ (reference sequence). Trimming cost V 1 base and J 1 base, with 17 bases left between them. There are 19 residues in the CDR3. The CDR3 DNA follows: TGTGCCAGCAGCTTAGCAGGGGGGCCCTTATTATCTGGGGCCAACGTCCTGACTTTC. It is translated as CASSLAGGPLLSGANVLTF.

The rearrangement joins TRBV15 to TRBJ1-1; 12 nucleotides match TRBD1. Germline V gives CDR1 LNHNV, CDR2 YYDKDF (reference sequence). This CDR3 spans 16 amino acids. V lost 4 bases and J lost 3; bases outside the gene matches: 6. The CDR3 protein is CATSTGTGGWYTEAFF. DNA for the CDR3: TGTGCCACCAGCACCGGGACAGGGGGCTGGTACACTGAAGCTTTCTTT.

The chain joins TRBV6-5 to TRBJ2-1; tentative D call: TRBD1 (5 bases). The CDR3 has 15 residues. The V and J ends lost 8 bases and 0 bases respectively, with 14 bases between them. Germline V gene sequence: CDR1 MNHEY, CDR2 SVGAGI. CDR3 bases: TGTGCCAGCTCTCCCGTAGGGGCCTCCTACAATGAGCAGTTCTTC. Translation: CASSPVGASYNEQFF.

V and J are TRBV5-6 and TRBJ1-2; D unclear. Germline assignment: CDR1 SGHDT and CDR2 YYEEEE. Deletions cut 6 bases from V and 4 bases from J, with 22 bases between. The CDR3 length is 16 residues. CDR3 amino acids: CASKGVGTMLSYGYTF. CDR3 bases: TGTGCCAGCAAGGGAGTGGGCACGATGTTATCCTATGGCTACACCTTC.

This sequence joins TRBV5-1 and TRBJ1-3; 9 bases match TRBD1. The germline CDR1 and CDR2 sequences are SGHRS and YFSETQ. CDR3 size: 16 residues. V shed 7 bases and J 2 bases; nucleotides not matched to a gene: 10. CDR3 residues: CASGVGQGKTGNTIYF. CDR3 nucleotides: TGCGCCAGCGGCGTCGGACAGGGGAAGACTGGAAACACCATATATTTT.

The J gene is TRBJ2-5, the V gene TRBV15; no definite D call. V lost 5 bases and J 5 bases, leaving 9 bases between the germline ends. Germline-derived CDR1 and CDR2 are LNHNV and YYDKDF (reference sequence). The CDR3 contains 12 residues. CDR3 DNA sequence: TGTGCCACCAGCCGAGTCGGGGAGACCCAGTACTTC. It translates to CATSRVGETQYF.

The CDR3 bases are TGCGCCAGCAGCCTAACTAGCGGGGGGTTCGGGGAGCTGTTTTTT. Amino acids: CASSLTSGGFGELFF. V gene TRBV10-2 combines with J gene TRBJ2-2; 12 nucleotides match TRBD2. V dropped 6 bases and J dropped 7; count of bases not matched to a gene: 6. CDR1 and CDR2 from the germline V gene are WSHSY and SAAADI. This CDR3 comprises 15 residues.

This clone was counted a single time. Other DNA sequences in this specimen translate into the identical CDR3. This sequence joins TRBV19 and TRBJ1-1; 9 nucleotides align to TRBD1. Trimming removed 3 bases from V and 5 bases from J; junction bases left unmatched: 1. Germline CDR1 reads LNHDA; CDR2 reads SQIVND (reference sequence). The CDR3 loop spans 13 amino acids. In DNA, the CDR3 is TGTGCCAGTAGTATCGACAGGGGGACTGAAGCTTTCTTT. Residues: CASSIDRGTEAFF.

V gene TRBV10-3 combines with J gene TRBJ2-2; maybe TRBD2 (6 bases). CDR1 is ENHRY, CDR2 SYGVKD, per germline. Trimming removed 8 bases from V and 1 base from J, with 17 bases in between. The CDR3 has 16 amino acids. In DNA, the CDR3 is TGTGCCATCGGGGGAGGTCTGGGGCTGAACACCGGGGAGCTGTTTTTT. This codes for CAIGGGLGLNTGELFF.

This sequence joins TRBV10-3 and TRBJ1-1, with no clear D. The CDR3 covers 11 residues. Per germline, CDR1 ENHRY and CDR2 SYGVKD. V lost 3 bases and J 5 bases, leaving 4 bases between the germline ends. The CDR3 protein is CAISDSTEAFF. The CDR3 coding sequence is TGTGCCATCAGTGATAGTACTGAAGCTTTCTTT.

This clone was detected only a few times. The rearrangement joins TRBV6-1 to TRBJ2-7; possible D gene TRBD2, 5 bases. The CDR3 sequence is 13 residues long. The germline V and J ends were trimmed by 7 bases and 2 bases, with 12 bases remaining between them. In germline, CDR1 is MNHNS, CDR2 SASEGT. The CDR3 region has the DNA TGTGCCAGCACGGGGTCCGAAGCCTACGAGCAGTACTTC. This codes for CASTGSEAYEQYF.

The rearrangement uses TRBV7-9 and TRBJ1-4; 7 nucleotides match TRBD1. Germline trimming cut 3 bases from V and 4 bases from J; bases unmatched to any gene: 2. This CDR3 has 14 residues. CDR1 and CDR2 (germline): SEHNR, FQNEAQ (reference sequence). CDR3: CASSFGTVNEKLFF. Written as DNA, the CDR3 is TGTGCCAGCAGCTTTGGGACAGTTAATGAAAAACTGTTTTTT.